This T cell receptor (beta chain) is drawn from a study of shared clonotypes between healthy human individuals (dated by TCRdb to the early 2020s). Concerning the study at large: A couple of women and three men aged 18 to 49 years were included in the cohort. Per donor, three plates each were used for CD4 naive and CD4 memory, two for CD8 naive, and one for CD8 memory. Libraries were prepared and TCR repertoires were sequenced by different laboratories using diverse techniques, in order to increase sequencing depth and limit assay-specific biases. To estimate repertoire size and how much clonotypes are shared between individuals, the study performed deep sequencing of blood TCR repertoires from roughly five healthy adults. Each donor's leukapheresis produced roughly between roughly 0.85 and 9.5 billion PBMCs.

The germline V and J ends show losses of 7 bases and 3 bases respectively, and no gene match explains 8 bases of the junction. Via the germline V gene, CDR1 is SGHTA and CDR2 FQGNSA. Counted from cysteine to phenylalanine, this CDR3 has 15 amino acids. The retained sequence is limited to the CDR3, 45 bases, with the frame set at the first base. As to this clone: Which antigen it targets is not known. Base qualities are missing; no much larger clone stands one base away.

TCR CDR3 regions were amplified from genomic DNA by multiplex PCR using the deep immunoSEQ assay. Extracted genomic DNA from each cell subset was spread evenly across all wells of several immunoSEQ 96-well plates, with each plate serving as a replicate. For sorted subsets, roughly 200 ng of genomic DNA, equivalent to 25,000 to 35,000 T cell genomes, went into each replicate PCR. Purified libraries were measured with a Qubit 3.0 fluorometer, size-checked on a Bioanalyzer 2100, and measured again with the KAPA Library Quantification kit. Every immunoSEQ 96-well plate was sequenced on a separate single-read 150-cycle Illumina NextSeq 550 flow cell. Per the authors' processing: Because the immunoSEQ output held only junctional sequences and lacked quality scores, the filtering could not match the filtering applied to full-length reads. To assign V/J genes and CDR3, sequences were annotated using PyIR, a Python wrapper for IgBLAST v1.9, with IMGT germline references. Reads were removed for weak V/J assignments (E-value above 1e-6), missing CDR3, stop codons, out-of-frame junctions, or ambiguous translated residues. V3J clonotypes were defined as sequences sharing the same inferred V gene, J gene, and CDR3 amino acid sequence. Percentage overlap between repertoires was calculated by dividing the number of shared unique clonotypes by the size of the smaller repertoire. Repertoire richness was assessed with RTK rarefaction, the Chao1 estimator, and Recon v2.1 estimates of unobserved clonotypes. For all TCRbeta clonotypes obtained by the gDNA method from several donors, generation probabilities were computed with OLGA. TCRdb's version of the immuneACCESS table is confined to in-frame rearrangements and falls short of the full clone set. An unresolved V gene accounts for under half of the shortfall where checked; the remainder is of unknown origin. For V, J and clone size, that table is used; D and trimming come from the DNA. This sample holds roughly 2 million clones; approximately 96% were observed only once. Jointly, the top ten make up around 0.13% of the sample.

Points the paper makes about the study in general: Sampling was limited to blood, and TCR repertoires in tissue likely differ from TCR repertoires in blood. Compared with non-shared clonotypes, the clonotypes found in all four sorted-subset donors had higher generation probabilities. Because the study included only a small number of donors, the genetic and exposure-history diversity represented was limited. Even with the large sequencing depth, rarefaction of the sorted-subset datasets indicated that sequencing was incomplete. Sharing across a few donors was observed for approximately 5% of naive CD4, 3% to 3.5% of naive CD8, 2.3% of memory CD4, and roughly 0.4% of memory CD8 clonotypes. Larger estimated clonotype richness was generally found for naive subsets than for memory subsets. Pairwise subsampling led to the expectation that sequencing depth would affect the degree of clonotype sharing among donors.

Healthy HIV-negative adults with no recently reported acute infections or vaccinations were included as donors. Every donor was a Caucasian adult residing in Nashville, Tennessee, USA. CD4+ T cells were enriched through magnetic negative selection, after which naive cells were positively selected on CD45RA and the remaining negative fraction served as the memory subset. After blood collection by leukapheresis, PBMCs were isolated using Ficoll-Histopaque density gradient centrifugation and then cryopreserved in the vapor phase of liquid nitrogen. Purity and quantity of every magnetically sorted T cell population were checked by analytical flow cytometry. From each sorted fraction, genomic DNA was isolated and quantified by UV absorbance on a Nanodrop 2000c.

This clonotype was sampled from a man between 18 and 29 years old in good health. The specimen sequenced was naive CD4+ T cells sorted from blood. The cell subset or site label for this specimen denotes: CD45RA+ positively selected. This chain joins TRBV7-2 to TRBJ2-1; TRBD2 fits 8 bases in the junction. The nucleotides are TGTGCCAGCAACGAGCGGGGGTCGGGCTACAATGAGCAGTTCTTC. The translation is CASNERGSGYNEQFF.